This TCR beta chain appears in the sequencing data of a study of beta chain features in type 1 diabetes. V was trimmed by 4 bases and J by 5 bases, leaving 12 bases between them. CDR3 length: 14 amino acids. CDR1 is SNHLY, CDR2 FYNNEI, per germline. This clone showed up just a few times. No antigen is known for it. The isolated RNA, all of it, was reverse transcribed, so expressed TCRB transcripts were what got sequenced. Clones were read by immunoSEQ multiplex PCR, and TCRdb kept only the in-frame ones, dropping some. The data hold about 330,000 clones, with approximately 11% observed a single time. Study-wide results and caveats: Diminished insertions and augmented deletions at VDJ junctions characterized type 1 diabetes patients.

The chain links TRBV2 to TRBJ1-5, with a weak D call TRBD1 (5 bases). This receptor was obtained from a woman aged 25 to 39 in good health. Sequencing input: naive CD4+ T cells from blood. CDR3 sequence reads: CASSAEGRDQPQHF. The CDR3 DNA is TGTGCCAGCAGTGCGGAGGGGAGAGATCAGCCCCAGCATTTT.